One sample yielded the 29 T cell receptor beta chains listed below, sequenced in a study of CD8+ T cells in alopecia areata. The sequencing template was cDNA reverse transcribed from extracted RNA. Some clones are missing from TCRdb's copy, which holds only in-frame ones; the method was immunoSEQ multiplex PCR. The table has 210,000 or so clones, around 65% seen once; the top ten hold roughly 1.2%. Stated treatment: oral pan-JAK inhibitor, 5-10 mg twice daily. The sample here was CD4+ T cells sorted from blood, taken at approximately week 45, from a patient treated with tofacitinib. All receptors derive from a human donor with alopecia areata.

CDR3 region: CAWSRGSRSTDTQYF. The CDR3 DNA follows: TGTGCCTGGAGTAGAGGTAGTAGGAGCACAGATACGCAGTATTTT. The chain is built from TRBV30 and TRBJ2-3, with D unclear. Between the trimmed V and J ends, which lost 2 bases and 0 bases, there was a span of 12 bases. The CDR3 runs to 15 residues. Germline CDR1 GTSNPN, CDR2 SVGIG (reference sequence).

This chain joins TRBV7-3 and TRBJ2-1, with 7 bases lining up with TRBD1. The CDR3 consists of 14 residues. The trim removed 4 bases at V and 6 bases at J, leaving 6 bases unmatched. Germline V lookup: CDR1 SGHTA, CDR2 FQGTGA. CDR3 sequence reads: CASSSGQAVNEQFF. The CDR3, as DNA: TGTGCCAGCAGCTCCGGACAGGCGGTCAATGAGCAGTTCTTC.

The V and J genes are TRBV6-1 and TRBJ2-7; D may match TRBD1 or TRBD2 (6 bases each). Germline assignment: CDR1 MNHNS and CDR2 SASEGT. There are 13 residues in the CDR3. The V end lost 5 bases, the J end lost 4 bases, and 12 bases lay between the germline ends. CDR3 DNA sequence: TGTGCCAGCAGTCGGGGGCCCGTTTACGAGCAGTACTTC. It is translated as CASSRGPVYEQYF.

This chain connects TRBV2 to TRBJ1-1; tentatively, D is TRBD1 (5 bases). Trimming shortened V by 7 bases and J by 4 bases, and 13 bases separated the two germline ends. The CDR3 loop spans 13 amino acids. Germline V gives CDR1 SNHLY, CDR2 FYNNEI. Here the CDR3 reads CASKFGQGTEAFF. The CDR3 DNA is TGTGCCAGCAAGTTTGGGCAGGGCACTGAAGCTTTCTTT.

V usage is TRBV5-1 and J usage is TRBJ2-5, with TRBD1 identical over 10 bases. The CDR3 runs to 15 residues. Trimming removed 3 bases from V and 6 bases from J; junction bases left unmatched: 8. Germline V gives CDR1 SGHRS, CDR2 YFSETQ. The CDR3 DNA sequence: TGCGCCAGCAGCTCTTCGCCGGGACAGGGGAAGACCCAGTACTTC. Its translation: CASSSSPGQGKTQYF.

The chain joins TRBV14 to TRBJ1-6; D may be TRBD1 (5 bases). The CDR3 runs 15 residues. Germline CDR1 is SGHDN and CDR2 is FVKESK. Deletions cut 3 bases from V and 13 bases from J, with 19 bases between. The CDR3: CASSQASGGFSPLHF. CDR3 bases: TGTGCCAGCAGCCAGGCGAGTGGGGGGTTCTCTCCCCTCCACTTT. The variable domain in full, with the rest retrieved from reference TRBV14 and TRBJ1-6, is EAGVTQFPSHSVIEKGQTVTLRCDPISGHDNLYWYRRVMGKEIKFLLHFVKESKQDESGMPNNRFLAERTGGTYSTLKVQPAELEDSGVYFCASSQASGGFSPLHFGNGTRLTVT.

Only one count was recorded for this clone. The chain links TRBV29-1 to TRBJ1-1; TRBD1 matches at 8 bases. This CDR3 is 14 amino acids long. From germline, CDR1 is SQVTM and CDR2 ANQGSEA. J gave up 1 base and V 6 bases, and 7 bases lay outside the gene matches. The CDR3 nucleotides read TGCAGCGTCCTCCTTCAGGGGGCGAACACTGAAGCTTTCTTT. It encodes CSVLLQGANTEAFF. The variable domain in full, with the rest retrieved from reference TRBV29-1 and TRBJ1-1, is SAVISQKPSRDICQRGTSLTIQCQVDSQVTMMFWYRQQPGQSLTLIATANQGSEATYESGFVIDKFPISRPNLTFSTLTVSNMSPEDSSIYLCSVLLQGANTEAFFGQGTRLTVV.

The chain carries TRBV11-2 and TRBJ1-4, with D perhaps TRBD1 (6 bases). This CDR3 has 15 amino acids. The germline V and J ends were trimmed by 5 bases and 8 bases, with 18 bases remaining between them. Germline loops: CDR1 SGHAT, CDR2 FQNNGV. The CDR3 is CASSPRTAAGEKLFF. DNA for the CDR3: TGTGCCAGCAGCCCAAGGACAGCGGCGGGGGAAAAACTGTTTTTT.

The chain joins TRBV19 to TRBJ2-7; D remains ambiguous. The CDR3 extends over 14 amino acids. Trimming took off 5 bases at V and 0 bases at J, with 11 bases between the two ends. Germline V gene data show CDR1 as LNHDA and CDR2 as SQIVND (reference sequence). CDR3 DNA: TGTGCCAGTAGTTCTCCTCAGAGCTCCTACGAGCAGTACTTC. Residues: CASSSPQSSYEQYF.

V and J are TRBV30 and TRBJ1-2; D uncertain. V lost 2 bases to trimming and J lost 5 bases, with 12 bases between them. The CDR3 sequence is 13 residues long. Per the germline V gene, CDR1 is GTSNPN and CDR2 is SVGIG (reference sequence). CDR3 DNA sequence: TGTGCCTGGAGTAGGCAGACTGTTTATGGCTACACCTTC. Amino acid sequence: CAWSRQTVYGYTF.

The chain employs TRBV27 and TRBJ2-4; D is uncertain. The CDR3 extends over 15 amino acids. Germline assignment: CDR1 MNHEY and CDR2 SMNVEV (reference sequence). V was trimmed by 0 bases and J by 7 bases, leaving 13 bases between them. CDR3 in amino acids: CASSLSRSMGNIQYF. DNA of the CDR3: TGTGCCAGCAGTTTATCGAGAAGTATGGGGAACATTCAGTACTTC.

The V call is TRBV2, the J call TRBJ1-1; D gene uncertain. V lost 7 bases to trimming and J lost 6 bases, with 15 bases between them. The CDR3 covers 13 residues. Germline CDR1 SNHLY, CDR2 FYNNEI. The CDR3 reads CASIVDSRAEAFF. Written as DNA, the CDR3 is TGTGCCAGCATCGTTGATAGCCGGGCTGAAGCTTTCTTT.

This chain links TRBV10-3 with TRBJ2-7, with D tentatively TRBD2 (6 bases). Germline-derived CDR1 and CDR2 are ENHRY and SYGVKD. CDR3 length equals 16 residues. The V end was cut by 0 bases, the J end by 2 bases, with 14 bases between. The CDR3 DNA follows: TGTGCCATCAGTGAGTCGTCCGACCCGGGGGCCTACGAGCAGTACTTC. As protein: CAISESSDPGAYEQYF.

The genes are TRBV10-3 and TRBJ2-2; 7 nucleotides match TRBD1. The V and J ends lost 5 bases and 8 bases, in that order; junction bases with no gene match: 14. The CDR3 runs to 16 residues. Per the germline V gene, CDR1 is ENHRY and CDR2 is SYGVKD. The CDR3: CAISNRDRGSSGELFF. CDR3 in DNA: TGTGCCATCAGTAATCGGGACAGAGGTTCTTCAGGGGAGCTGTTTTTT.

This clone appeared once. The V call is TRBV6-5, the J call TRBJ2-7, with D perhaps given as TRBD1 or TRBD2 (6 bases each). Germline V gene data show CDR1 as MNHEY and CDR2 as SVGAGI. This CDR3 has 16 residues. Trimming pared 0 bases from V and 1 base from J, leaving 13 bases between. CDR3 sequence reads: CASSYSGGLSSYEQYF. In DNA form, the CDR3 reads TGTGCCAGCAGTTACTCGGGGGGCCTCTCTTCCTACGAGCAGTACTTC.

The CDR3 loop reads CASSLRRGLGTDTQYF. The CDR3 nucleotides are TGTGCCAGCAGCTTACGGCGGGGGCTAGGCACAGATACGCAGTATTTT. The V call is TRBV13, the J call TRBJ2-3, with D perhaps TRBD2 (7 bases). The germline CDR1 and CDR2 sequences are PRHDT and FYEKMQ (reference sequence). The CDR3 consists of 16 residues. The V and J ends lost 2 bases and 1 base respectively, with 13 bases between them.

The chain combines TRBV2 with TRBJ1-2; 8 bases are a match to TRBD1. Germline CDR1 reads SNHLY; CDR2 reads FYNNEI. The J segment lost 7 bases and the V segment lost 4 bases, leaving 8 bases of the junction unmatched. The length of the CDR3 is 14 residues. The CDR3 protein is CASSVDQGAIGYTF. CDR3 nucleotides: TGTGCCAGCAGTGTAGACCAGGGGGCAATTGGCTACACCTTC.

The chain joins TRBV29-1 to TRBJ2-6; D uncertain. V was cut by 4 bases and J by 0 bases, with 10 bases left in between. The CDR3 is 15 residues long. Germline lookup yields CDR1 SQVTM and CDR2 ANQGSEA. DNA for the CDR3: TGCAGCGTTGGTTCAGCCCTCTCTGGGGCCAACGTCCTGACTTTC. It encodes CSVGSALSGANVLTF. The full variable domain, rest sourced from reference TRBV29-1 and TRBJ2-6, is SAVISQKPSRDICQRGTSLTIQCQVDSQVTMMFWYRQQPGQSLTLIATANQGSEATYESGFVIDKFPISRPNLTFSTLTVSNMSPEDSSIYLCSVGSALSGANVLTFGAGSRLTVL.

The V gene is TRBV4-3, the J gene TRBJ1-2, with 7 bases aligning to TRBD1. The V gene's germline CDR1 is LGHNA and CDR2 YSLEER. The CDR3 covers 16 residues. V lost 0 bases and J lost 4; bases outside the gene matches: 8. The CDR3 nucleotides read TGCGCCAGCAGCCAAGATACCGGACAGGCGATCTATGGCTACACCTTC. Protein sequence: CASSQDTGQAIYGYTF.

The chain joins TRBV6-6 to TRBJ1-5; the D is unclear. The germline gives CDR1 MNHNY, CDR2 SVGAGI (reference sequence). This CDR3 has 13 residues. Trimming removed 5 bases from V and 2 bases from J, with 7 bases in between. In DNA, the CDR3 is TGTGCCAGCAGTATCCCCGGCAATCAGCCCCAGCATTTT. Its translation is CASSIPGNQPQHF.

This clone was seen a handful of times. The gene calls are TRBV2 and TRBJ2-2; 8 nucleotides align to TRBD1. This CDR3 comprises 16 residues. The V gene end was trimmed by 2 bases and the J gene end by 5 bases; junction bases not matched to a gene: 7. Looked up from germline, CDR1 is SNHLY and CDR2 is FYNNEI. The DNA for the CDR3 is TGTGCCAGCAGTGAATCCAGGGGGCATGGGACCGGGGAGCTGTTTTTT. Its translation: CASSESRGHGTGELFF.

This sequence joins TRBV18 and TRBJ1-1; D remains ambiguous. CDR3 length: 15 residues. The V gene's germline CDR1 is KGHSH and CDR2 LQKENI. V was pared by 3 bases and J by 2 bases, with 13 bases between. The CDR3 reads CASSPADITNTEAFF. CDR3 coding DNA: TGTGCCAGCTCACCCGCAGATATCACTAACACTGAAGCTTTCTTT.

CDR3 sequence reads: CASSQGRSSGGNQETQYF. In DNA, the CDR3 is TGTGCCAGCAGCCAAGGACGGTCTAGCGGGGGGAACCAAGAGACCCAGTACTTC. The chain couples TRBV14 to TRBJ2-5; 11 positions agree with TRBD2. Unmatched junction bases numbered 7, after V lost 1 base and J lost 0 bases. CDR1 and CDR2 (germline): SGHDN, FVKESK. This CDR3 spans 18 amino acids.

The V and J genes are TRBV5-6 and TRBJ2-7, with D maybe TRBD1 (6 bases). From germline, CDR1 is SGHDT and CDR2 YYEEEE. The CDR3 is 16 amino acids. V lost 4 bases and J 2 bases, leaving 19 bases between the germline ends. The DNA of the CDR3 is TGTGCCAGCAGCCTGGGCACGACAGGCCGAACCTACGAGCAGTACTTC. This translates into CASSLGTTGRTYEQYF.

This clone was picked up a small number of times. The chain employs TRBV7-8 and TRBJ1-6; D uncertain. The CDR3 is 13 amino acids. Trimming took 1 base from V and 6 from J, leaving 4 bases between them. Germline V gene lookup returns CDR1 SGHVS and CDR2 FQNEAQ. The CDR3 DNA is TGTGCCAGCAGCTTAGACGGTAATTCACCCCTCCACTTT. This sequence encodes CASSLDGNSPLHF.

The rearrangement uses TRBV19 and TRBJ1-5; 8 positions agree with TRBD1. This CDR3 has 15 residues. Germline CDR1 is LNHDA and CDR2 is SQIVND (reference sequence). The ends lost 9 bases at V and 6 bases at J; junction bases unmatched: 13. CDR3 loop: CASQPVNRGGQPQHF. The CDR3 region has the DNA TGTGCCAGCCAACCCGTAAACAGGGGGGGTCAGCCCCAGCATTTT.

V gene TRBV29-1 combines with J gene TRBJ2-5, with a weak D call TRBD1 (5 bases). This CDR3 contains 12 residues. V lost 7 bases, J lost 5 bases, and 14 bases lay in between. The germline CDR1 and CDR2 sequences are SQVTM and ANQGSEA. The CDR3 DNA is TGCAGCGGGTCTATAGGACATGAGACCCAGTACTTC. This codes for CSGSIGHETQYF. The complete variable domain, with remaining parts taken from reference TRBV29-1 and TRBJ2-5, reads SAVISQKPSRDICQRGTSLTIQCQVDSQVTMMFWYRQQPGQSLTLIATANQGSEATYESGFVIDKFPISRPNLTFSTLTVSNMSPEDSSIYLCSGSIGHETQYFGPGTRLLVL.

CDR3 coding DNA: TGTGCCAGCAAAAGACAGGACGCGAACACCGGGGAGCTGTTTTTT. This encodes CASKRQDANTGELFF. The chain couples TRBV6-5 to TRBJ2-2; possible D gene TRBD1, 6 bases. Germline V gene sequence: CDR1 MNHEY, CDR2 SVGAGI. V lost 7 bases to trimming and J lost 0 bases, with 12 bases between them. This CDR3 contains 15 residues.

This clone turned up a few times. The CDR3 DNA is TGTGCCTGGAGTAGGGGGGGCACCTATGGCTACACCTTC. Its translation is CAWSRGGTYGYTF. This chain joins TRBV30 and TRBJ1-2, with D tentatively TRBD1 (6 bases). The CDR3 is made up of 13 amino acids. Deletions cut 2 bases from V and 4 bases from J, with 11 bases between. The germline gives CDR1 GTSNPN, CDR2 SVGIG (reference sequence).